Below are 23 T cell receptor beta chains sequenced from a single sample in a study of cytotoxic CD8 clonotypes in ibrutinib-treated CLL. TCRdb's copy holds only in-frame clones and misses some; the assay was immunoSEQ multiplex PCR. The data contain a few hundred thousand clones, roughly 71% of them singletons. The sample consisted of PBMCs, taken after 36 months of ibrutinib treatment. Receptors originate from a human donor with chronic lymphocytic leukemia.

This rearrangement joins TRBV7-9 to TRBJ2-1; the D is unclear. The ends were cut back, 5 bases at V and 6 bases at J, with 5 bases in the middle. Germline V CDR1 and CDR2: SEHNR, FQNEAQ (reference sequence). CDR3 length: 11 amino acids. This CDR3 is CASSRTNEQFF. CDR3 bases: TGTGCCAGCAGCCGGACCAATGAGCAGTTCTTC.

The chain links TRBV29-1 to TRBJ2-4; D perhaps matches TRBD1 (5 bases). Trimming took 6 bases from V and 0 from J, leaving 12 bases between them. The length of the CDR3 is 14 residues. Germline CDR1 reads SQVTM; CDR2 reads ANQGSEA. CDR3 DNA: TGCAGCGTAGAGGCAGGGTTAGCCAAAAACATTCAGTACTTC. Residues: CSVEAGLAKNIQYF.

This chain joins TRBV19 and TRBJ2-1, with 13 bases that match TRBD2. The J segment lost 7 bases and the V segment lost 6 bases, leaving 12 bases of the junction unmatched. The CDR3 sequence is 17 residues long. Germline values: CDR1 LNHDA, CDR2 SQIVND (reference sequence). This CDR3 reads CASSHGVGTSGVNEQFF. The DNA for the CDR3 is TGTGCCAGTAGCCATGGGGTGGGGACTAGCGGGGTAAATGAGCAGTTCTTC.

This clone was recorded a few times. The CDR3 loop reads CASIEIRLGGPRTLSNQPQHF. CDR3 in DNA: TGCGCCAGCATCGAAATCCGTTTGGGGGGGCCGAGGACTCTTAGCAATCAGCCCCAGCATTTT. This sequence joins TRBV5-1 and TRBJ1-5; TRBD1 might be the D (6 bases). The V and J ends lost 6 bases and 0 bases respectively, with 31 bases between them. The CDR3 sequence is 21 residues long. Germline CDR1 is SGHRS and CDR2 is YFSETQ.

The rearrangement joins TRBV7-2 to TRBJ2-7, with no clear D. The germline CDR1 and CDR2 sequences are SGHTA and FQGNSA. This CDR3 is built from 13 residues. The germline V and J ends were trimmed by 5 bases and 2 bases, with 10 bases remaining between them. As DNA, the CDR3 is TGTGCCAGCAGCACGCCAGCTGCCTACGAGCAGTACTTC. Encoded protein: CASSTPAAYEQYF.

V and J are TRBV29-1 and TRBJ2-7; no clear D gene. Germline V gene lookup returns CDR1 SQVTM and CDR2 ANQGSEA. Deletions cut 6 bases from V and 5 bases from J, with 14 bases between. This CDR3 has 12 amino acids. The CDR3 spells CSVAIGKDEQYF. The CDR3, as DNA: TGCAGCGTGGCTATTGGGAAAGACGAGCAGTACTTC.

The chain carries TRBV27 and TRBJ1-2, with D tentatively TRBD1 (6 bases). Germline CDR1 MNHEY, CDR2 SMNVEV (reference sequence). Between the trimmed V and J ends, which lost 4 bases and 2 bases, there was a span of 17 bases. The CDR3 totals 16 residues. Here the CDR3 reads CASSSASPGQNYGYTF. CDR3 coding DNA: TGTGCCAGCAGTTCTGCGAGCCCGGGACAAAACTATGGCTACACCTTC.

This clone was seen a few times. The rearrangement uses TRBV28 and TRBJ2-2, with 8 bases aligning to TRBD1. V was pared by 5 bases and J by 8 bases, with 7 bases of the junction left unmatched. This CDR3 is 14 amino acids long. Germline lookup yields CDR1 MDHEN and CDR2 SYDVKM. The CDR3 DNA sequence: TGTGCCAGCAGTCCAGACAGGGGAGCGGGGGAGCTGTTTTTT. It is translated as CASSPDRGAGELFF.

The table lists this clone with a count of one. DNA of the CDR3: TGTGCCAGCAGTCCCAGAACCGGACGTTTCTATGGCTACACCTTC. Protein product: CASSPRTGRFYGYTF. V gene TRBV2 combines with J gene TRBJ1-2; D not certain. V was trimmed by 5 bases and J by 4 bases, leaving 17 bases between them. The length of the CDR3 is 15 residues. Germline CDR1 reads SNHLY; CDR2 reads FYNNEI. The variable domain in full, with the rest retrieved from reference TRBV2 and TRBJ1-2, is EPEVTQTPSHQVTQMGQEVILRCVPISNHLYFYWYRQILGQKVEFLVSFYNNEISEKSEIFDDQFSVERPDGSNFTLKIRSTKLEDSAMYFCASSPRTGRFYGYTFGSGTRLTVV.

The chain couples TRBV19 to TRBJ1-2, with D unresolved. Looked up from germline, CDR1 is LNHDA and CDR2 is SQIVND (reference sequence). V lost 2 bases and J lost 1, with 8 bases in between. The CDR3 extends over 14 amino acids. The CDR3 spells CASSILGGNYGYTF. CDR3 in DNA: TGTGCCAGTAGTATACTAGGCGGTAACTATGGCTACACCTTC. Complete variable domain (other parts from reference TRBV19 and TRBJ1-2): DGGITQSPKYLFRKEGQNVTLSCEQNLNHDAMYWYRQDPGQGLRLIYYSQIVNDFQKGDIAEGYSVSREKKESFPLTVTSAQKNPTAFYLCASSILGGNYGYTFGSGTRLTVV.

CDR3 DNA: TGTGCCAGCAGCTTGGAGCGGGGGGTCTCCTACAATGAGCAGTTCTTC. This sequence encodes CASSLERGVSYNEQFF. The V gene is TRBV5-4, the J gene TRBJ2-1; TRBD2 agrees at 9 bases. CDR3 length: 16 amino acids. Germline V gives CDR1 SGHNT, CDR2 YYREEE (reference sequence). Trimming at V came to 0 bases and at J to 0 bases, leaving 1 base not matched to a gene. The full variable domain, its missing parts supplied by reference TRBV5-4 and TRBJ2-1, is ETGVTQSPTHLIKTRGQQVTLRCSSQSGHNTVSWYQQALGQGPQFIFQYYREEENGRGNFPPRFSGLQFPNYSSELNVNALELDDSALYLCASSLERGVSYNEQFFGPGTRLTVL.

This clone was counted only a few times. CDR3 nucleotides: TGTGCCAGCTCACAGGGGGGCAATCAGCCCCAGCATTTT. Amino acid sequence: CASSQGGNQPQHF. The rearrangement links TRBV18 to TRBJ1-5; possibly TRBD1 for D (6 bases). Germline values: CDR1 KGHSH, CDR2 LQKENI. Trimming removed 4 bases from V and 2 bases from J, with 6 bases in between. The CDR3 loop spans 13 amino acids.

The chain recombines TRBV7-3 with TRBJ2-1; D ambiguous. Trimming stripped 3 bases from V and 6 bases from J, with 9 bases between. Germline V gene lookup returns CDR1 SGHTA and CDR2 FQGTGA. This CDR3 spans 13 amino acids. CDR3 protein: CASSFNWGNEQFF. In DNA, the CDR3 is TGTGCCAGCAGCTTTAACTGGGGCAATGAGCAGTTCTTC.

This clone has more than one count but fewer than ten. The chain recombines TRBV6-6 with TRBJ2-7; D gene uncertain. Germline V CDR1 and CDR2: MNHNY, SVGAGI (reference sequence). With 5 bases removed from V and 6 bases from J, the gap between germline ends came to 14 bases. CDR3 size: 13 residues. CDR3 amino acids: CASSRSRSFEQYF. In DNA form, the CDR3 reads TGTGCCAGCAGTCGTTCCCGGAGCTTCGAGCAGTACTTC.

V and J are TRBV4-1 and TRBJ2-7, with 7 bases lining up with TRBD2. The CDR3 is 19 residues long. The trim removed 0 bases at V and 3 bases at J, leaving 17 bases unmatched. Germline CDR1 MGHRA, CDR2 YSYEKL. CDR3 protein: CASSQDLQGASGKRYEQYF. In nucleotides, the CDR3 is TGCGCCAGCAGCCAAGATCTCCAAGGTGCTAGCGGTAAACGCTACGAGCAGTACTTC.

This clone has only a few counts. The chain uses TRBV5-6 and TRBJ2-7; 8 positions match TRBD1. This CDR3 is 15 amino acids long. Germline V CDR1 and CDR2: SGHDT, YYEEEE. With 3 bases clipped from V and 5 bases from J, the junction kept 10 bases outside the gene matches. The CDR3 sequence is CASSSRDRIVHEQYF. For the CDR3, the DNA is TGTGCCAGCAGCTCCCGGGACAGGATAGTCCACGAGCAGTACTTC.

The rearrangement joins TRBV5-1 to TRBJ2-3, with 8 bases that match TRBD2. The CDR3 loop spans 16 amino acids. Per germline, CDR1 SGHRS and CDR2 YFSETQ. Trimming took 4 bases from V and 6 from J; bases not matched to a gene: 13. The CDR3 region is CASSPWTGGDTDTQYF. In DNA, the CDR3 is TGCGCCAGCAGCCCCTGGACGGGGGGGGACACGGATACGCAGTATTTT.

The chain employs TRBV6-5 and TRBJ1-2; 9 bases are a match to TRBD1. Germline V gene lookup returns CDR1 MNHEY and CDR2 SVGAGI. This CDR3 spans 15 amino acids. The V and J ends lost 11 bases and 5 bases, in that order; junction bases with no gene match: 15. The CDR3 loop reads CAGARTGASIYGYTF. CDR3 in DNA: TGTGCCGGGGCCAGGACAGGGGCTTCCATTTATGGCTACACCTTC.

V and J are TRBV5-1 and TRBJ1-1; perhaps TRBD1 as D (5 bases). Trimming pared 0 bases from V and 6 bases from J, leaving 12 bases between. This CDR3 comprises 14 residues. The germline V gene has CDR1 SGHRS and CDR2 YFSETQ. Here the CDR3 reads CASSLVKGTAEAFF. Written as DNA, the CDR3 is TGCGCCAGCAGCTTGGTTAAGGGGACGGCTGAAGCTTTCTTT. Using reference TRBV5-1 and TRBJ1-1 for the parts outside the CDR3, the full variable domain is KAGVTQTPRYLIKTRGQQVTLSCSPISGHRSVSWYQQTPGQGLQFLFEYFSETQRNKGNFPGRFSGRQFSNSRSEMNVSTLELGDSALYLCASSLVKGTAEAFFGQGTRLTVV.

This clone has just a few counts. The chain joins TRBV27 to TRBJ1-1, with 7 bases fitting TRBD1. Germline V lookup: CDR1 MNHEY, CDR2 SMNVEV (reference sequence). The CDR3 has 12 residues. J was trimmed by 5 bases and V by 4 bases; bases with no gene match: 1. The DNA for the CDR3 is TGTGCCAGCAGTTCCAGGGGGACTGAAGCTTTCTTT. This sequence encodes CASSSRGTEAFF.

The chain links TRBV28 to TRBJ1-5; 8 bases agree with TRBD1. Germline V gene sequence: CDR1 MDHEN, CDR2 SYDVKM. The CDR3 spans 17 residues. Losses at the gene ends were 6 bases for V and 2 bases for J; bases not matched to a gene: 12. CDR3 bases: TGTGCCAGCAGCTTTAGACAGGGGCGTGACGGCAATCAGCCCCAGCATTTT. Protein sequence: CASSFRQGRDGNQPQHF. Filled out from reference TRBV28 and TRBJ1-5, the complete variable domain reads DVKVTQSSRYLVKRTGEKVFLECVQDMDHENMFWYRQDPGLGLRLIYFSYDVKMKEKGDIPEGYSVSREKKERFSLILESASTNQTSMYLCASSFRQGRDGNQPQHFGDGTRLSIL.

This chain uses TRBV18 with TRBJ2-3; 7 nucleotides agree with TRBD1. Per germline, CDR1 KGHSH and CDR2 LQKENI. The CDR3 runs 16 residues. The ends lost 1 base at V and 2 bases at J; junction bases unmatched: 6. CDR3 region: CASSPRQGEFTDTQYF. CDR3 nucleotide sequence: TGTGCCAGCTCACCACGACAGGGAGAATTCACAGATACGCAGTATTTT.

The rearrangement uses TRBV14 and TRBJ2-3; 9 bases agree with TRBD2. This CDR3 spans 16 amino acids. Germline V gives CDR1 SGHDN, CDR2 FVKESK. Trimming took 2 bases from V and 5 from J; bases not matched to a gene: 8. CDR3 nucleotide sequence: TGTGCCAGCAGCCAACTCCACCCGACTAGCGGAGATACGCAGTATTTT. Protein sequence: CASSQLHPTSGDTQYF. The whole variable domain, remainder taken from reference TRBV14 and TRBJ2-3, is EAGVTQFPSHSVIEKGQTVTLRCDPISGHDNLYWYRRVMGKEIKFLLHFVKESKQDESGMPNNRFLAERTGGTYSTLKVQPAELEDSGVYFCASSQLHPTSGDTQYFGPGTRLTVL.